These 5 T cell receptor beta chains were all obtained from the same sample, sequenced in a study of siplizumab effects on memory and regulatory T cells. The method was immunoSEQ multiplex PCR; TCRdb's version includes in-frame clones alone and lacks a portion of them. The table lists about 72,000 clones, around 90% of them singletons. The sample was CD8+ T cells sorted from blood. The origin of the receptors is a human donor in good health.

The V and J genes are TRBV5-8 and TRBJ2-1; D possibly corresponds to TRBD2 (6 bases). The CDR3 totals 17 residues. Germline V CDR1 and CDR2: SGHTS, YDEGEE. With 1 base removed from V and 3 bases from J, the gap between germline ends came to 17 bases. CDR3 sequence: CASSLPNRGRDYNEQFF. DNA of the CDR3: TGTGCCAGCAGCTTGCCCAACCGGGGGAGAGACTACAATGAGCAGTTCTTC.

This clone was observed once. The gene calls are TRBV27 and TRBJ1-6; 8 bases map to TRBD1. CDR1 and CDR2 from the germline V gene are MNHEY and SMNVEV (reference sequence). Losses at the gene ends were 5 bases for V and 0 bases for J; bases not matched to a gene: 6. There are 17 residues in the CDR3. The CDR3 sequence is CASSAYRGSSYNSPLHF. Here the CDR3 DNA reads TGTGCCAGCAGTGCCTACAGGGGGAGCTCCTATAATTCACCCCTCCACTTT.

This chain connects TRBV2 to TRBJ1-5, with TRBD1 matching 9 bases. CDR3 length equals 15 residues. Germline V CDR1 and CDR2: SNHLY, FYNNEI. V lost 8 bases and J lost 0; bases outside the gene matches: 5. CDR3 DNA: TGTGCCAGCCTCCAGGACAGGGGTAGCAATCAGCCCCAGCATTTT. This encodes CASLQDRGSNQPQHF.

The chain employs TRBV4-2 and TRBJ2-1, with TRBD2 as a possible D gene (6 bases). There are 15 residues in the CDR3. Trimming left V 0 bases short and J 4 bases short, with 10 bases between. Germline-derived CDR1 and CDR2 are LGHNA and YNFKEQ. The CDR3 region has the DNA TGTGCCAGCAGCCAAGAAATAGCGGCATACAATGAGCAGTTCTTC. Amino acids: CASSQEIAAYNEQFF.

This chain connects TRBV7-9 to TRBJ2-5; 9 nucleotides align to TRBD1. CDR3 size: 14 residues. Germline trimming cut 6 bases from V and 11 bases from J; bases unmatched to any gene: 13. CDR1 is SEHNR, CDR2 FQNEAQ, per germline (reference sequence). CDR3 amino acids: CASSRVTGGGEQYF. The CDR3 bases are TGTGCCAGCAGTCGAGTTACAGGGGGCGGAGAGCAGTACTTC.